The 17 T cell receptor beta chains listed next were all sequenced from one sample in a study of early T cells in non-severe SARS-CoV-2 infection. TCRdb redid the calling of the 5' RACE reads with MiXCR, one entry per CDR3 protein. The sample has about 45,000 distinct CDR3 sequences, 12% seen once. Specimen: whole blood. Receptors were obtained from an adult who was a healthcare worker with PCR-confirmed SARS-CoV-2 infection or an uninfected control (not recorded which).

This clonotype was recorded at least ten times. Written as DNA, the CDR3 is TGTGCCAGCAGCCCAATGGGACAGGGGGCCGGACAGTTCTTC. Amino acids: CASSPMGQGAGQFF. This rearrangement joins TRBV5-4 to TRBJ2-1, with TRBD1 matching over 12 bases. This CDR3 spans 14 amino acids. V was pared by 4 bases and J by 13 bases, with 9 bases of the junction left unmatched. CDR1 and CDR2 from the germline V gene are SGHNT and YYREEE (reference sequence).

This clonotype was picked up a small number of times. The rearrangement uses TRBV20-1 and TRBJ2-1; no definite D call. The CDR3 is 14 amino acids. The V gene's germline CDR1 is DFQATT and CDR2 SNEGSKA (reference sequence). V lost 6 bases to trimming and J lost 3 bases, with 15 bases between them. This CDR3 reads CSATSVMFYNEQFF. CDR3 nucleotides: TGCAGTGCCACGTCGGTCATGTTCTACAATGAGCAGTTCTTC.

This clonotype was observed once. The chain carries TRBV4-3 and TRBJ2-2; D may be TRBD1 (6 bases). The V end lost 1 base, the J end lost 5 bases, and 20 bases lay between the germline ends. CDR3 length: 18 amino acids. Germline-derived CDR1 and CDR2 are LGHNA and YSLEER. CDR3 protein: CASSQAGGEGVGTGELFF. The CDR3 DNA reads TGCGCCAGCAGCCAAGCGGGCGGAGAGGGGGTAGGGACCGGGGAGCTGTTTTTT.

This chain connects TRBV7-2 to TRBJ2-3, with 8 nucleotides matching TRBD2. V shed 6 bases, J shed 4 bases, and the junction held 3 bases outside the gene matches. The CDR3 extends over 13 amino acids. Germline values: CDR1 SGHTA, CDR2 FQGNSA. CDR3 DNA: TGTGCCAGCAGGGGACTAGTTGCAGATACGCAGTATTTT. It encodes CASRGLVADTQYF. Looking up the rest from reference TRBV7-2 and TRBJ2-3 gives the full variable domain: GAGVSQSPSNKVTEKGKDVELRCDPISGHTALYWYRQSLGQGLEFLIYFQGNSAPDKSGLPSDRFSAERTGGSVSTLTIQRTQQEDSAVYLCASRGLVADTQYFGPGTRLTVL.

The V and J genes are TRBV20-1 and TRBJ2-3; 9 bases align to TRBD2. Germline CDR1 is DFQATT and CDR2 is SNEGSKA (reference sequence). This CDR3 comprises 15 residues. V lost 0 bases, J lost 6 bases, and 7 bases stayed unmatched. The CDR3 bases are TGCAGTGCTAGAGACCTAGCGGGGACAAGGGATACGCAGTATTTT. Translation gives CSARDLAGTRDTQYF.

The table lists this clonotype with many counts. The genes are TRBV7-2 and TRBJ2-1; the match to TRBD1 covers 8 bases. The CDR3 covers 17 residues. The J segment lost 8 bases and the V segment lost 2 bases, leaving 14 bases of the junction unmatched. Germline CDR1 is SGHTA and CDR2 is FQGNSA. CDR3 coding DNA: TGTGCCAGCAGCTTATTGTTTGGGCAGGGGGCCCTGGATGAGCAGTTCTTC. It codes for CASSLLFGQGALDEQFF. Based on the CDR3 plus reference TRBV7-2 and TRBJ2-1, the full variable domain is GAGVSQSPSNKVTEKGKDVELRCDPISGHTALYWYRQSLGQGLEFLIYFQGNSAPDKSGLPSDRFSAERTGGSVSTLTIQRTQQEDSAVYLCASSLLFGQGALDEQFFGPGTRLTVL.

This clonotype was seen only a few times. This rearrangement joins TRBV7-9 to TRBJ1-1, with D uncertain. Trimming left V 5 bases short and J 6 bases short, with 22 bases between. Germline lookup yields CDR1 SEHNR and CDR2 FQNEAQ (reference sequence). This CDR3 spans 16 amino acids. The CDR3 region has the DNA TGTGCCAGCAGCCGACTAAGGAACGGCTATTTGGCTGAAGCTTTCTTT. It yields the protein CASSRLRNGYLAEAFF.

V gene TRBV2 combines with J gene TRBJ2-2; maybe TRBD2 (6 bases). The V gene's germline CDR1 is SNHLY and CDR2 FYNNEI. V dropped 3 bases and J dropped 6 bases, with 8 bases sitting between them. The CDR3 is 13 amino acids. CDR3 amino acids: CASSERGPGELFF. CDR3 bases: TGTGCCAGCAGTGAGCGGGGACCCGGGGAGCTGTTTTTT.

The chain carries TRBV6-1 and TRBJ2-1; 8 nucleotides line up with TRBD1. Germline-derived CDR1 and CDR2 are MNHNS and SASEGT. V shed 3 bases, J shed 1 base, and the junction held 2 bases outside the gene matches. CDR3 length: 15 amino acids. The CDR3 nucleotides read TGTGCCAGCAGTGAGAGGACAGGGTCCTACAATGAGCAGTTCTTC. Its protein is CASSERTGSYNEQFF.

V usage is TRBV6-4 and J usage is TRBJ1-1; D not certain. The CDR3 runs to 14 residues. Germline assignment: CDR1 MRHNA and CDR2 SNTAGT. Trimming shortened V by 5 bases and J by 1 base, and 11 bases separated the two germline ends. The CDR3, as DNA: TGTGCCAGCAGTCAAGAGCCAGGGAACACTGAAGCTTTCTTT. Protein sequence: CASSQEPGNTEAFF.

This clonotype was counted at least ten times. The chain uses TRBV25-1 and TRBJ1-1; 7 nucleotides match TRBD1. CDR1 MGHDK and CDR2 SYGVNS come from the germline V gene. V was clipped by 3 bases and J by 5 bases; unmatched bases: 9. The length of the CDR3 is 15 residues. The CDR3 nucleotides are TGTGCCAGCAGTGAGGTGACAGGGAAGGGGACTGAAGCTTTCTTT. Its translation is CASSEVTGKGTEAFF.

The rearrangement links TRBV20-1 to TRBJ1-4; tentative D call: TRBD1 (6 bases). V was pared by 3 bases and J by 2 bases, with 10 bases between. CDR1 is DFQATT, CDR2 SNEGSKA, per germline (reference sequence). This CDR3 is 14 amino acids long. The CDR3 nucleotides read TGCAGTGCTAGGGGGACACTTACTAATGAAAAACTGTTTTTT. Translation gives CSARGTLTNEKLFF.

This chain connects TRBV9 to TRBJ2-6; D is uncertain. CDR1 SGDLS and CDR2 YYNGEE come from the germline V gene. Between the trimmed V and J ends, which lost 3 bases and 1 base, there was a span of 17 bases. The CDR3 is made up of 18 amino acids. The CDR3 DNA is TGTGCCAGCAGCGCTAAGGTCAGAAGTGAATCTGGGGCCAACGTCCTGACTTTC. This sequence encodes CASSAKVRSESGANVLTF.

This chain links TRBV20-1 with TRBJ1-5; no clear D. V lost 7 bases to trimming and J lost 0 bases, with 13 bases between them. Germline loops: CDR1 DFQATT, CDR2 SNEGSKA (reference sequence). The CDR3 is 14 residues long. The CDR3 DNA follows: TGCAGTGGACGGGCACCGTCTAGCAATCAGCCCCAGCATTTT. This sequence encodes CSGRAPSSNQPQHF.

The chain links TRBV6-5 to TRBJ1-6; D not resolved. The germline V gene has CDR1 MNHEY and CDR2 SVGAGI. The CDR3 extends over 13 amino acids. The V end was cut by 2 bases, the J end by 10 bases, with 9 bases between. CDR3 DNA sequence: TGTGCCAGCAGTTACGAGTTAGACTCACCCCTCCACTTT. Residues: CASSYELDSPLHF.

Only a few counts were recorded for this clonotype. The rearrangement uses TRBV27 and TRBJ2-4; 7 bases are shared with TRBD2. The V and J ends lost 8 bases and 6 bases, in that order; junction bases with no gene match: 10. CDR3 length equals 14 residues. CDR1 MNHEY and CDR2 SMNVEV come from the germline V gene (reference sequence). CDR3 coding DNA: TGTGCCAGCGGCCGGGGGGATTGGTTAAACATTCAGTACTTC. This encodes CASGRGDWLNIQYF.

Many counts were recorded for this clonotype. The V call is TRBV7-9, the J call TRBJ1-5; 8 bases are shared with TRBD1. V dropped 5 bases and J dropped 5; count of bases not matched to a gene: 5. CDR1 is SEHNR, CDR2 FQNEAQ, per germline (reference sequence). This CDR3 contains 14 residues. Here the CDR3 DNA reads TGTGCCAGCAGCCGGACAGGGTCCGATCAGCCCCAGCATTTT. Its translation: CASSRTGSDQPQHF.